This T cell receptor (beta chain) was documented in a study of T cells in Graves' hyperthyroidism and ophthalmopathy. This clonotype occurred many times. Germline CDR1 LGHDT, CDR2 YNNKEL (reference sequence). The V gene end was trimmed by 1 base and the J gene end by 8 bases; junction bases not matched to a gene: 12. The CDR3 has 16 amino acids. TCR beta CDR3 regions were amplified from RNA. The study used the HTBI primer set for a first-round RT-PCR of the TCR CDR3. MiXCR, run by TCRdb on the multiplex PCR reads, gives a single entry per CDR3 protein. This sample has a few hundred thousand distinct CDR3 sequences, with about a fifth found just once.

The source of this sequence is a man aged 18 to 29 with Graves' ophthalmopathy. The chain has TRBV3-1 and TRBJ2-7; 9 bases are a match to TRBD2. Material for sequencing was blood. The chain's CDR3 is CASSQAASGEHTKQYF. In DNA form, the CDR3 reads TGTGCCAGCAGCCAAGCGGCTAGCGGGGAGCATACGAAGCAGTACTTC.